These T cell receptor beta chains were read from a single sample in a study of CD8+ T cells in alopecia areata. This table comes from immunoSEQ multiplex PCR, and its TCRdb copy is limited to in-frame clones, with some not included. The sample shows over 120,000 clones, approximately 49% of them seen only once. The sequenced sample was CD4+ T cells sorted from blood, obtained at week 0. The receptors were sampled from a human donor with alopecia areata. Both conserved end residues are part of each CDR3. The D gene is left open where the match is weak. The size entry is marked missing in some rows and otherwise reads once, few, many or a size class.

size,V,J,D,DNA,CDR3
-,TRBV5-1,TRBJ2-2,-,TGCGCCAGCAGCTTGGTCCGGGGGACCGGGGAGCTGTTTTTT,CASSLVRGTGELFF
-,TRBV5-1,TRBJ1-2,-,TGCGCCAGCAGCTTGGGGCACAGCAGAGGCTACACCTTC,CASSLGHSRGYTF
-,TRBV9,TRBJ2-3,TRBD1,TGTGCCAGCAGCCAGGGGGTGAGCACAGATACGCAGTATTTT,CASSQGVSTDTQYF
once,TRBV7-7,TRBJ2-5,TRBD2,TGTGCTAGCAGCCACCGAGCGGGGGTAGGCCAAGAGACCCAGTACTTC,CASSHRAGVGQETQYF
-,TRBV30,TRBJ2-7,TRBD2,TGTGCCTGGAAACCCCTCGTACTAGCGGTCCACGAGCAGTACTTC,CAWKPLVLAVHEQYF
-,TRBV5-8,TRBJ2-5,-,TGTGCCAGCAGCAAACAGATTATGGAGACCCAGTACTTC,CASSKQIMETQYF
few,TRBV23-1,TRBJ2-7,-,TGCGCCAGCAGTCGCAACGGACGGCACGAGCAGTACTTC,CASSRNGRHEQYF
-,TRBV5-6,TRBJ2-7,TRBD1,TGTGCCAGCAGTCACGACAGGGGCTACGAGCAGTACTTC,CASSHDRGYEQYF
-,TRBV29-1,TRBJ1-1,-,TGCAGCGTTGAAGATTATGAGAACACTGAAGCTTTCTTT,CSVEDYENTEAFF
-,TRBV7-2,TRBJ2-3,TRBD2,TGTGCCAGCAGCCCCGGGACTAGCGGGCTTAGCACAGATACGCAGTATTTT,CASSPGTSGLSTDTQYF
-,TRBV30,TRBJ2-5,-,TGTGCCTGGACAGGGAACCAAGAGACCCAGTACTTC,CAWTGNQETQYF